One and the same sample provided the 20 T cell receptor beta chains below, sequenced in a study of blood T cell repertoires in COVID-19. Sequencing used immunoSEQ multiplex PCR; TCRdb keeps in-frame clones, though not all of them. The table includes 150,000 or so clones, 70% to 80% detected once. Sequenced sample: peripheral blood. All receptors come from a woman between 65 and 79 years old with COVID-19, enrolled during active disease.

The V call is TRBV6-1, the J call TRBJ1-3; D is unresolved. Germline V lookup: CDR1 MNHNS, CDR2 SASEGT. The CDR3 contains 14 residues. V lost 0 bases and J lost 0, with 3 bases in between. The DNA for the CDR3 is TGTGCCAGCAGTGAAGCCAGCTCTGGAAACACCATATATTTT. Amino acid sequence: CASSEASSGNTIYF.

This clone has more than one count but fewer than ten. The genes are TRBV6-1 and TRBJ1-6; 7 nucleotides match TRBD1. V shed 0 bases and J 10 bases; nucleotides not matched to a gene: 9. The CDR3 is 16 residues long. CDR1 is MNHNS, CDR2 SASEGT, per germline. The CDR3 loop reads CASSEAQRGRRSPLHF. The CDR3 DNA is TGTGCCAGCAGTGAAGCGCAAAGGGGGCGGAGATCACCCCTCCACTTT.

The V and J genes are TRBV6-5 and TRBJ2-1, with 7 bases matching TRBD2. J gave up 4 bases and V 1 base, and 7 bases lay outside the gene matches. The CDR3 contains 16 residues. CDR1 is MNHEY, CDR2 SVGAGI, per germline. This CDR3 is CASSYWGGDPYNEQFF. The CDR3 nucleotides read TGTGCCAGCAGTTACTGGGGAGGGGATCCGTACAATGAGCAGTTCTTC.

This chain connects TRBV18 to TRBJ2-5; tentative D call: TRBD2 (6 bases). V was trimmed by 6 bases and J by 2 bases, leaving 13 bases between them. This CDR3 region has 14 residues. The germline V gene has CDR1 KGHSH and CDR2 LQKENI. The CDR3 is CASSRGGVQETQYF. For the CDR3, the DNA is TGTGCCAGCTCGCGGGGCGGAGTACAAGAGACCCAGTACTTC. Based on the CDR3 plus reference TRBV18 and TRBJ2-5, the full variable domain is NAGVMQNPRHLVRRRGQEARLRCSPMKGHSHVYWYRQLPEEGLKFMVYLQKENIIDESGMPKERFSAEFPKEGPSILRIQQVVRGDSAAYFCASSRGGVQETQYFGPGTRLLVL.

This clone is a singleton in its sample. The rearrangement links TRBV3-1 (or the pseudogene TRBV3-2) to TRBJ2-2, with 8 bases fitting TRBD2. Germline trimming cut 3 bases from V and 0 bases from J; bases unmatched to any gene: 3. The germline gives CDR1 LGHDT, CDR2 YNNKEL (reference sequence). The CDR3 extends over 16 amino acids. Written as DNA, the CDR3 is TGTGCCAGCAGCCACCGGACTAGCACGAACACCGGGGAGCTGTTTTTT. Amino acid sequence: CASSHRTSTNTGELFF.

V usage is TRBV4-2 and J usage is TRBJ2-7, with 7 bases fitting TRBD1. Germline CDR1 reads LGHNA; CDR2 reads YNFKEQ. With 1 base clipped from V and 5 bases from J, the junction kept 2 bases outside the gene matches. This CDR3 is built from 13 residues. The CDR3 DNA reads TGTGCCAGCAGCCAAGTCGACAGGGACGAGCAGTACTTC. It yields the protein CASSQVDRDEQYF.

CDR3 residues: CASSFTGTNEQFF. CDR3 sequence (DNA): TGTGCCAGCAGCTTTACAGGGACCAATGAGCAGTTCTTC. The rearrangement joins TRBV11-2 to TRBJ2-1, with D perhaps matching TRBD1 (6 bases). V dropped 3 bases and J dropped 6 bases, with 9 bases sitting between them. The CDR3 extends over 13 amino acids. Germline V gene sequence: CDR1 SGHAT, CDR2 FQNNGV.

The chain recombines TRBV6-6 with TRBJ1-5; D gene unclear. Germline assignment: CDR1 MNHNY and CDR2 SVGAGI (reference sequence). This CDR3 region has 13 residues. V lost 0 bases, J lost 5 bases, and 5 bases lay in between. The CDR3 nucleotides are TGTGCCAGCAGTTACTCGAGGGATCAGCCCCAGCATTTT. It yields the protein CASSYSRDQPQHF.

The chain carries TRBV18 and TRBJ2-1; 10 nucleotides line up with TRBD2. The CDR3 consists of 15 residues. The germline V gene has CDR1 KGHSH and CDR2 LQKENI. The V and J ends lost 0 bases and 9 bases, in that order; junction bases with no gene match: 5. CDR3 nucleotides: TGTGCCAGCTCACCACCGGGAGCGGGGGGGCGTGAGCAGTTCTTC. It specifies CASSPPGAGGREQFF.

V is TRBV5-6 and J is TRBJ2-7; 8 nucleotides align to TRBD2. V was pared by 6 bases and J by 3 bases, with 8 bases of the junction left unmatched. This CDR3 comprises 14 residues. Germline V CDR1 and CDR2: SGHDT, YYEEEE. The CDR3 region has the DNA TGTGCCAGCACCCTCGGGGGGGGCCTCTACGAGCAGTACTTC. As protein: CASTLGGGLYEQYF.

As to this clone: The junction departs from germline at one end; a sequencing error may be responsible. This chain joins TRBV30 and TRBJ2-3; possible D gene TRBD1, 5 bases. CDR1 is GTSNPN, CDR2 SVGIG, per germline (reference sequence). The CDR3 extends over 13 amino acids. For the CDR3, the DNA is TGTGCCCGGAGTAAGGGGTTTGAAGATACGCAGTATTTT. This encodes CARSKGFEDTQYF.

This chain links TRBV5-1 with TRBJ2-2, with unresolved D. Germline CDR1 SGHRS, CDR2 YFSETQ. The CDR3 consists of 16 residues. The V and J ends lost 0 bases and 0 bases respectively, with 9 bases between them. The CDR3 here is CASSLGSVANTGELFF. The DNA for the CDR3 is TGCGCCAGCAGCTTGGGATCGGTTGCGAACACCGGGGAGCTGTTTTTT.

The CDR3 coding sequence is TGTGCCAGCAGTAGCCCCGACAGGGGCCTTAGAGGTGGCTACACCTTC. Its translation is CASSSPDRGLRGGYTF. This chain links TRBV28 with TRBJ1-2; 8 positions agree with TRBD1. Unmatched junction bases numbered 15, after V lost 5 bases and J lost 7 bases. Germline CDR1 and CDR2: MDHEN and SYDVKM. The CDR3 runs to 16 residues.

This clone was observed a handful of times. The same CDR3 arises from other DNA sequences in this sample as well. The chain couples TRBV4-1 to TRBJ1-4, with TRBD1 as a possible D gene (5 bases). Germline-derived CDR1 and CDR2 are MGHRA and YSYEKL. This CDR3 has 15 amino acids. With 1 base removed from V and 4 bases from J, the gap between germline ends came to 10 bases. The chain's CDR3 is CASSQVQGNNEKLFF. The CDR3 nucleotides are TGCGCCAGCAGCCAAGTCCAGGGTAATAATGAAAAACTGTTTTTT.

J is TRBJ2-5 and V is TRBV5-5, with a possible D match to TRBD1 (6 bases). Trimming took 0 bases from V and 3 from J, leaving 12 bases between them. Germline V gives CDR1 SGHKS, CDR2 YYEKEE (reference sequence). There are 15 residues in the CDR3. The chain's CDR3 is CASSLVPRGEETQYF. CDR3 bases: TGTGCCAGCAGCTTGGTTCCCAGGGGTGAAGAGACCCAGTACTTC.

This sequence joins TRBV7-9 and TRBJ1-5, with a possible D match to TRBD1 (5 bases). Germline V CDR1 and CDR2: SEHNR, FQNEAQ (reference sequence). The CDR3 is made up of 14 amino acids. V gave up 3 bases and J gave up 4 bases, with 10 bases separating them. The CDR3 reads CASSFGGENQPQHF. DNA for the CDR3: TGTGCCAGCAGCTTCGGGGGAGAAAATCAGCCCCAGCATTTT.

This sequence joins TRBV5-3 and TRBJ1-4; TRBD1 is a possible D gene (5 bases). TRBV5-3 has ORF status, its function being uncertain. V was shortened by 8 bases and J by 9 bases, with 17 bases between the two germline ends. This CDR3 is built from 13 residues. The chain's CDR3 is CARNVAGKKKLFF. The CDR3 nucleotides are TGTGCCAGGAACGTGGCAGGGAAAAAAAAACTGTTTTTT.

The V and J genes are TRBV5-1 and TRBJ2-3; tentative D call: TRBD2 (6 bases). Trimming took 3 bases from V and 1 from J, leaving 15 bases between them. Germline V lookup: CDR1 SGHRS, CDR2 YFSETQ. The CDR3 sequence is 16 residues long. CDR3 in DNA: TGCGCCAGCAGCTCAAGTCGGGGGAGAGGCACAGATACGCAGTATTTT. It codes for CASSSSRGRGTDTQYF.

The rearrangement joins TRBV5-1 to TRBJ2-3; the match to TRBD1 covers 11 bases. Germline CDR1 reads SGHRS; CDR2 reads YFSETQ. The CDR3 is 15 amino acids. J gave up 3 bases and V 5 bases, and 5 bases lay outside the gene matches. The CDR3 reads CASRDRGRETDTQYF. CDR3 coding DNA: TGCGCCAGCAGGGACAGGGGGCGCGAAACAGATACGCAGTATTTT.

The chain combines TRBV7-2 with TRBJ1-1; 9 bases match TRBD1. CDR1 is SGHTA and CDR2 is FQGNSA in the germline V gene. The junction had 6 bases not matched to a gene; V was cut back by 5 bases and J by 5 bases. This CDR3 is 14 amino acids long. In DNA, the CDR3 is TGTGCCAGCAGCAGGACAGGGGTAGGAACTGAAGCTTTCTTT. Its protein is CASSRTGVGTEAFF.